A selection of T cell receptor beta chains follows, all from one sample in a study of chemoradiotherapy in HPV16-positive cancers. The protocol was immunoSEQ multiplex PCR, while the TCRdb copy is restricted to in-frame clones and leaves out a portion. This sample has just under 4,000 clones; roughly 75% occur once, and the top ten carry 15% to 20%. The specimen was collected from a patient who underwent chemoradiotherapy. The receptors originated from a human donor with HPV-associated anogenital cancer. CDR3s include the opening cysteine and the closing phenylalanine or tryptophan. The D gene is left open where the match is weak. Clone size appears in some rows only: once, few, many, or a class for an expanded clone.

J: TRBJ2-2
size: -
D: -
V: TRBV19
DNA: TGTGCCAGTAGACAGGTGGGACGTGTGGACGGGGAGCTGTTTTTT
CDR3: CASRQVGRVDGELFF

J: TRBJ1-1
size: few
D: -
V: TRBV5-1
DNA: TGCGCCAGCACAGCAAACACTGAAGCTTTCTTT
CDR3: CASTANTEAFF

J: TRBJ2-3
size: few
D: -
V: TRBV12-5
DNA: TGTGCTAGTGGTCCTGGGGGGCACCTTACGCAGTATTTT
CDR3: CASGPGGHLTQYF

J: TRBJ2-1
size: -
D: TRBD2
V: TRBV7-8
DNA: TGTGCCAGCAGCAATAGCGGGGGGCTTGGATACAATGAGCAGTTCTTC
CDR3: CASSNSGGLGYNEQFF

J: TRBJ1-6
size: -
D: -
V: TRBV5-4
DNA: TGTGCCAGCAGCCCGGACAGCTTCCATCCTTCACCCCTCCACTTT
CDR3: CASSPDSFHPSPLHF

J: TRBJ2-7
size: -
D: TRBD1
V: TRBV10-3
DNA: TGTGCCACTTGGCAGGGGGCTTCCTACGAGCAGTACTTC
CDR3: CATWQGASYEQYF

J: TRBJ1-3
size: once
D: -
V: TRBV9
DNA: TGTGCCAGCAGCGTAGATGGCGGGGGGAGGTCAAGAGGAAACACCATATATTTT
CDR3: CASSVDGGGRSRGNTIYF

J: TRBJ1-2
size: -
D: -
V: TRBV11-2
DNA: TGTGCCAGCAGACAGGGAGAAGGCTACACCTTC
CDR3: CASRQGEGYTF

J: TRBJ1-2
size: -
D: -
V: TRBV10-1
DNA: TGCGCCAGCTCCTCCCGGGGGGAAGGCTACACCTTC
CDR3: CASSSRGEGYTF

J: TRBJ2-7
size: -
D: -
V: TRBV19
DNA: TGTGCCAGTAGTGGAGGGGCAGGGGGGGCCTACGAGCAGTACTTC
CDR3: CASSGGAGGAYEQYF

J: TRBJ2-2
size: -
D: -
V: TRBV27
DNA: TGTGCCAGCAGCTCTGAATCCACCGGGGAGCTGTTTTTT
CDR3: CASSSESTGELFF

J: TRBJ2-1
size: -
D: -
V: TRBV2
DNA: TGTGCCAGCAGGGTCCTAGGGGGTCTCGAGCAGTTCTTC
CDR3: CASRVLGGLEQFF

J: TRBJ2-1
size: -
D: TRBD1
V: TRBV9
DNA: TGTGCCAGCAGCGCCCCCCCGGGACAGGGGGGCGGGAATGAGCAGTTCTTC
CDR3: CASSAPPGQGGGNEQFF

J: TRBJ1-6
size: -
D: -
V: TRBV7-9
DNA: TGTGCCAGCAGCTTGGGGGATGGGGGTTCACCCCTCCACTTT
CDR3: CASSLGDGGSPLHF

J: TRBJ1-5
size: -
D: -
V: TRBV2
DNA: TGTGCCAGCAAGAAATCGGAAGGCAATCAGCCCCAGCATTTT
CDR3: CASKKSEGNQPQHF